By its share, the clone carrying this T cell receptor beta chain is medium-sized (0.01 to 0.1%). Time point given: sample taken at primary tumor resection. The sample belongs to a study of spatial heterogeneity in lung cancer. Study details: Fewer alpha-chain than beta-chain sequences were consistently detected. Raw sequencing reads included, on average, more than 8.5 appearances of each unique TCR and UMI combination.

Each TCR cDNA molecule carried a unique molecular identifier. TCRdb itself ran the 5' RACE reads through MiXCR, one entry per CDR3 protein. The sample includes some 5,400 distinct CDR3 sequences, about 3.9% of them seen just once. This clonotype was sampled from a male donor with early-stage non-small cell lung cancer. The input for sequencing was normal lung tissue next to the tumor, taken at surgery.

The CDR3 coding sequence is TGTGCCAGCAGCGTAGAAGGGGACTACGAGCAGTACTTC. Its translation: CASSVEGDYEQYF. The J gene is TRBJ2-7, the V gene TRBV9, with D perhaps matching TRBD1 (5 bases). The CDR3 has 13 residues. The V gene lost 0 bases and the J gene lost 3 bases, with 7 bases spanning the gap. Germline-derived CDR1 and CDR2 are SGDLS and YYNGEE. Together with reference TRBV9 and TRBJ2-7, the CDR3 gives the full variable domain: DSGVTQTPKHLITATGQRVTLRCSPRSGDLSVYWYQQSLDQGLQFLIQYYNGEERAKGNILERFSAQQFPDLHSELNLSSLELGDSALYFCASSVEGDYEQYFGPGTRLTVT.